Here is one T cell receptor beta chain with its context. These data are taken from a study of blood T cell repertoires in COVID-19. Source study methods: Using reference gene primer amplification, nucleated cell counts were estimated. Using immunoSEQ multiplex PCR, the repertoire was profiled, and TCRdb retains in-frame clones only, with some absent. V and J calls plus clone size are reproduced from that table; the DNA served to infer D and trimming. This sample has a few hundred thousand clones, with roughly nine tenths found just once. Trimming cost V 8 bases and J 6 bases; bases outside gene matches: 10. This CDR3 spans 13 amino acids. Germline CDR1 reads SNHLY; CDR2 reads FYNNEI.

Sequencing used PBMCs or T cells enriched from blood (not recorded which). The rearrangement uses TRBV2 and TRBJ2-7; TRBD1 matches at 7 bases. This TCR came from a woman between 45 and 60 years old who had been exposed to COVID-19. The CDR3 loop is CASRQGPQTEQYF. The CDR3 nucleotides read TGTGCCAGCCGACAGGGACCACAAACCGAGCAGTACTTC. The variable domain in full, completed from reference TRBV2 and TRBJ2-7, reads EPEVTQTPSHQVTQMGQEVILRCVPISNHLYFYWYRQILGQKVEFLVSFYNNEISEKSEIFDDQFSVERPDGSNFTLKIRSTKLEDSAMYFCASRQGPQTEQYFGPGTRLTVT.